The 28 T cell receptor beta chains reported below all come from one sample, sequenced in a study of immune cell composition in non-small cell lung cancer (dated by TCRdb to the late 2010s). Library construction relied on the immunoSEQ multiplex PCR assay. TCRdb re-hosts the immuneACCESS table, in-frame sequences only. Its copies lack some clones; in the studies checked, an unresolved V gene accounts for under half of them, and the cause for the rest is not known. Recorded for this sample are about 7,100 clones; 84% of them occurred a single time. The top ten clonotypes cover 12% of the sample. Normal lung samples came from the same patient and consisted of non-adjacent lung tissue collected as far from the tumour as possible, at a distance of at least 3 cm. Sequencing was carried out using non-adjacent lung tissue. All receptors come from a human donor with non-small cell lung cancer.

The chain employs TRBV6-4 and TRBJ1-4, with unresolved D. V was pared by 6 bases and J by 0 bases, with 8 bases between. The CDR3 is 14 amino acids. CDR1 MRHNA and CDR2 SNTAGT come from the germline V gene. The CDR3, as DNA: TGTGCCAGCAGCCGGGAAGCAACTAATGAAAAACTGTTTTTT. This sequence encodes CASSREATNEKLFF.

Concerning this clone itself: The sample carries other DNA sequences with the same CDR3. This chain links TRBV5-3 with TRBJ1-3; no clear D. TRBV5-3 is designated an ORF whose function remains uncertain. The CDR3 contains 15 residues. V lost 3 bases, J lost 0 bases, and 10 bases lay in between. As DNA, the CDR3 is TGTGCCAGAAGCTCGGCCAAGTTCTCTGGAAACACCATATATTTT. As protein: CARSSAKFSGNTIYF.

The rearrangement uses TRBV19 and TRBJ1-1; D is undetermined. The CDR3 sequence is 13 residues long. Per germline, CDR1 LNHDA and CDR2 SQIVND (reference sequence). Deletions cut 5 bases from V and 7 bases from J, with 14 bases between. CDR3 amino acids: CASSRTIRDEAFF. Written as DNA, the CDR3 is TGTGCCAGTAGTCGGACGATTCGGGATGAAGCTTTCTTT. The whole variable domain, filled in from reference TRBV19 and TRBJ1-1, reads DGGITQSPKYLFRKEGQNVTLSCEQNLNHDAMYWYRQDPGQGLRLIYYSQIVNDFQKGDIAEGYSVSREKKESFPLTVTSAQKNPTAFYLCASSRTIRDEAFFGQGTRLTVV.

V and J are TRBV7-2 and TRBJ1-1; 10 bases line up with TRBD1. The CDR3 consists of 15 residues. The germline V gene encodes CDR1 SGHTA and CDR2 FQGNSA. V gave up 5 bases and J gave up 6 bases; unmatched junction bases: 9. CDR3 DNA sequence: TGTGCCAGCAGCAACCACCTCGGGACAGGGGCTGAAGCTTTCTTT. This encodes CASSNHLGTGAEAFF.

The chain employs TRBV6-5 and TRBJ2-7, with D perhaps being TRBD1 or TRBD2 (5 bases each). The CDR3 has 14 residues. V lost 5 bases, J lost 0 bases, and 11 bases lay in between. Looked up from germline, CDR1 is MNHEY and CDR2 is SVGAGI. The CDR3 DNA reads as TGTGCCAGCAGTGAAGTGGGGGACTCCTACGAGCAGTACTTC. Amino acid sequence: CASSEVGDSYEQYF.

The rearrangement links TRBV5-1 to TRBJ1-4; D is uncertain. The CDR3 contains 15 residues. The germline V gene has CDR1 SGHRS and CDR2 YFSETQ. Trimming took 2 bases from V and 0 from J, leaving 8 bases between them. DNA for the CDR3: TGCGCCAGCAGCTTCTCGGTCGCAACTAATGAAAAACTGTTTTTT. Translating it yields CASSFSVATNEKLFF.

The CDR3 DNA reads as TGTGCCAGCAGCTACACACAGGGGGCTGGAGAGACCCAGTACTTC. It codes for CASSYTQGAGETQYF. The V gene is TRBV7-3, the J gene TRBJ2-5, with 9 bases that match TRBD1. Germline trimming cut 4 bases from V and 4 bases from J; bases unmatched to any gene: 7. This CDR3 contains 15 residues. CDR1 SGHTA and CDR2 FQGTGA come from the germline V gene.

The chain combines TRBV5-6 with TRBJ1-3; D is ambiguous. The ends were cut back, 7 bases at V and 0 bases at J, with 11 bases in the middle. CDR1 is SGHDT and CDR2 is YYEEEE in the germline V gene. The CDR3 loop spans 14 amino acids. CDR3: CASSPTSSGNTIYF. CDR3 bases: TGTGCCAGCTCACCAACGAGCTCTGGAAACACCATATATTTT.

This clone was recorded a few times. This chain links TRBV18 with TRBJ2-1, with 11 bases fitting TRBD2. The V segment lost 2 bases and the J segment 6 bases; nucleotides outside the gene matches: 3. In germline, CDR1 is KGHSH, CDR2 LQKENI. The CDR3 sequence is 15 residues long. The chain's CDR3 is CASSPTSGGFNEQFF. The CDR3 DNA sequence: TGTGCCAGCTCACCAACTAGCGGGGGTTTCAATGAGCAGTTCTTC.

The V call is TRBV11-2, the J call TRBJ1-1; D unclear. V lost 3 bases and J lost 1, with 6 bases in between. The length of the CDR3 is 13 residues. Germline lookup yields CDR1 SGHAT and CDR2 FQNNGV. The CDR3 reads CASSFNRNTEAFF. The DNA of the CDR3 is TGTGCCAGCAGCTTTAACAGGAACACTGAAGCTTTCTTT.

The rearrangement uses TRBV27 and TRBJ1-5; D gene ambiguous. Germline assignment: CDR1 MNHEY and CDR2 SMNVEV (reference sequence). Trimming left V 3 bases short and J 3 bases short, with 24 bases between. This CDR3 comprises 19 residues. CDR3 sequence (DNA): TGTGCCAGCAGTTTGGGAGGGCAGCTTACTGATCCTTTCAATCAGCCCCAGCATTTT. It specifies CASSLGGQLTDPFNQPQHF.

The V gene is TRBV10-3, the J gene TRBJ2-7; no reliable D call. Germline values: CDR1 ENHRY, CDR2 SYGVKD. Trimming took off 6 bases at V and 4 bases at J, with 19 bases between the two ends. The CDR3 runs 15 residues. The CDR3 loop reads CAIRPHGLREYEQYF. Written as DNA, the CDR3 is TGTGCCATCAGGCCCCATGGTTTAAGGGAATACGAGCAGTACTTC.

This clone has just a few counts. The chain has TRBV5-8 and TRBJ1-2; D gene uncertain. This CDR3 spans 12 amino acids. CDR1 is SGHTS, CDR2 YDEGEE, per germline. Trimming took 4 bases from V and 8 from J, leaving 12 bases between them. In nucleotides, the CDR3 is TGTGCCAGCAGCGGAGGAGACGGGGGCTACACCTTC. Translation: CASSGGDGGYTF. Combining the CDR3 with reference TRBV5-8 and TRBJ1-2 gives the whole variable domain EAGVTQSPTHLIKTRGQQATLRCSPISGHTSVYWYQQALGLGLQFLLWYDEGEERNRGNFPPRFSGRQFPNYSSELNVNALELEDSALYLCASSGGDGGYTFGSGTRLTVV.

This clone has only one observation. The CDR3 DNA reads as TGTGCCAGTAGTATTGCAAATTCACCCCTCCACTTT. It translates to CASSIANSPLHF. This sequence joins TRBV19 and TRBJ1-6; D ambiguous. This CDR3 comprises 12 residues. Trimming left V 3 bases short and J 7 bases short, with 4 bases between. Germline CDR1 is LNHDA and CDR2 is SQIVND (reference sequence).

This chain joins TRBV16 and TRBJ1-2; 8 bases fit TRBD1. CDR1 is KGHSY and CDR2 is FQNENV in the germline V gene. CDR3 length: 14 amino acids. V shed 2 bases and J 4 bases; nucleotides not matched to a gene: 3. The CDR3 DNA sequence: TGTGCCAGCAGCCAAGAAGGGACAGGCTATGGCTACACCTTC. Translated, it gives CASSQEGTGYGYTF.

The rearrangement joins TRBV5-1 to TRBJ1-1, with 8 bases lining up with TRBD1. Germline V gene data show CDR1 as SGHRS and CDR2 as YFSETQ. V shed 2 bases and J 1 base; nucleotides not matched to a gene: 1. This CDR3 is built from 14 residues. This CDR3 reads CASSLGTGNTEAFF. In nucleotides, the CDR3 is TGCGCCAGCAGCTTAGGGACAGGGAACACTGAAGCTTTCTTT.

The chain joins TRBV2 to TRBJ2-7, with D unclear. Trimming removed 7 bases from V and 3 bases from J, with 16 bases in between. Looked up from germline, CDR1 is SNHLY and CDR2 is FYNNEI. CDR3 length: 14 residues. CDR3 protein: CASTPMVGGYEQYF. Here the CDR3 DNA reads TGTGCCAGCACCCCAATGGTGGGCGGCTACGAGCAGTACTTC.

DNA of the CDR3: TGTGCCTACAGCCGGGACGCCAAGAGAACCCAGTACTTC. This codes for CAYSRDAKRTQYF. V and J are TRBV5-4 and TRBJ2-5, with D perhaps matching TRBD1 or TRBD2 (5 bases each). This CDR3 comprises 13 residues. The V end was cut by 10 bases, the J end by 8 bases, with 21 bases between. The germline V gene encodes CDR1 SGHNT and CDR2 YYREEE (reference sequence).

The CDR3 reads CASSSGPRSGYTF. In nucleotides, the CDR3 is TGCGCCAGCAGCTCCGGACCGAGGAGTGGCTACACCTTC. The gene calls are TRBV5-1 and TRBJ1-2; D is unresolved. The CDR3 spans 13 residues. Deletions cut 3 bases from V and 7 bases from J, with 13 bases between. Germline V gene lookup returns CDR1 SGHRS and CDR2 YFSETQ.

The genes are TRBV18 and TRBJ2-5, with 7 nucleotides matching TRBD1. V lost 3 bases and J lost 2; bases outside the gene matches: 0. The CDR3 has 13 amino acids. The V gene's germline CDR1 is KGHSH and CDR2 LQKENI. CDR3 amino acids: CASSPGQQETQYF. CDR3 in DNA: TGTGCCAGCTCACCGGGACAGCAAGAGACCCAGTACTTC.

The rearrangement joins TRBV19 to TRBJ1-4; D uncertain. The CDR3 covers 15 residues. V lost 5 bases and J 0 bases, leaving 10 bases between the germline ends. Per germline, CDR1 LNHDA and CDR2 SQIVND (reference sequence). For the CDR3, the DNA is TGTGCCAGTAGTCCTTGGACTGCAACTAATGAAAAACTGTTTTTT. Translated: CASSPWTATNEKLFF.

This chain joins TRBV19 and TRBJ2-6, with a possible D match to TRBD1 (5 bases). The V gene lost 7 bases and the J gene lost 1 base, with 14 bases spanning the gap. Germline lookup yields CDR1 LNHDA and CDR2 SQIVND (reference sequence). The CDR3 runs 16 residues. This chain's CDR3 is CASKDKGSSGANVLTF. CDR3 bases: TGTGCCAGTAAGGACAAGGGTTCGTCTGGGGCCAACGTCCTGACTTTC.

This clone was counted a few times. This chain connects TRBV7-9 to TRBJ1-1, with D unclear. This CDR3 has 11 residues. CDR1 is SEHNR and CDR2 is FQNEAQ in the germline V gene (reference sequence). The CDR3 here is CAGRVNTEAFF. Here the CDR3 DNA reads TGTGCTGGGCGGGTGAACACTGAAGCTTTCTTT.

The chain carries TRBV11-2 and TRBJ1-1; TRBD1 matches at 9 bases. Germline CDR1 SGHAT, CDR2 FQNNGV. V lost 4 bases, J lost 6 bases, and 6 bases stayed unmatched. This CDR3 spans 14 amino acids. The CDR3 reads CASSSGQGSPEAFF. As DNA, the CDR3 is TGTGCCAGCAGCTCGGGACAGGGAAGCCCTGAAGCTTTCTTT.

The chain recombines TRBV15 with TRBJ1-4, with D perhaps matching TRBD1 (6 bases). V lost 4 bases to trimming and J lost 5 bases, with 14 bases between them. Looked up from germline, CDR1 is LNHNV and CDR2 is YYDKDF (reference sequence). The CDR3 is 15 amino acids. The CDR3 reads CATSIEGGRNEKLFF. The CDR3 DNA reads TGTGCCACCAGCATCGAAGGGGGGAGGAATGAAAAACTGTTTTTT.

The rearrangement uses TRBV2 and TRBJ2-3; the match to TRBD1 covers 8 bases. Trimming took 6 bases from V and 3 from J; bases not matched to a gene: 8. CDR1 and CDR2 from the germline V gene are SNHLY and FYNNEI. The CDR3 sequence is 15 residues long. The CDR3 DNA reads as TGTGCCAGCAGACCGCAGGGGGCTGGGACAGATACGCAGTATTTT. It translates to CASRPQGAGTDTQYF.

J is TRBJ2-2 and V is TRBV5-1; a possible D gene is TRBD1 (5 bases). V lost 3 bases to trimming and J lost 11 bases, with 14 bases between them. CDR3 length: 13 residues. The V gene's germline CDR1 is SGHRS and CDR2 YFSETQ. The CDR3 nucleotides read TGCGCCAGCAGCTCCCCAGACAGACTTGAGCTGTTTTTT. Amino acids: CASSSPDRLELFF. Drawing the rest from reference TRBV5-1 and TRBJ2-2, the complete variable domain is KAGVTQTPRYLIKTRGQQVTLSCSPISGHRSVSWYQQTPGQGLQFLFEYFSETQRNKGNFPGRFSGRQFSNSRSEMNVSTLELGDSALYLCASSSPDRLELFFGEGSRLTVL.

This clone was detected once. The chain has TRBV18 and TRBJ1-4; D gene uncertain. CDR3 length: 15 residues. Germline V lookup: CDR1 KGHSH, CDR2 LQKENI. V was cut by 0 bases and J by 4 bases, with 9 bases left in between. CDR3 in amino acids: CASSPPGLSNEKLFF. The CDR3 DNA sequence: TGTGCCAGCTCACCACCGGGTCTAAGTAATGAAAAACTGTTTTTT.